This T cell receptor beta chain came from a study of T cells after posttransplantation cyclophosphamide. This CDR3 region has 14 residues. V lost 7 bases and J lost 5; bases outside the gene matches: 9. CDR1 is MNHNS, CDR2 SASEGT, per germline. Profiled with immunoSEQ multiplex PCR; TCRdb holds only in-frame clones, not every one. This repertoire holds about 24,000 clones, and none appear only once. This clone came up many times. Sequencing was done on a sample of PBMCs. This sequence joins TRBV6-1 and TRBJ2-5; TRBD1 matches 8 bases. The sequence was collected from a woman aged 45-65 years in good health, CMV-negative, and a related stem cell transplant donor. The CDR3 spells CASTPGTGWETQYF. The CDR3 nucleotides are TGTGCCAGCACCCCCGGGACAGGCTGGGAGACCCAGTACTTC.